The 21 T cell receptor beta chains below come from one sample, sequenced in a study of blood T cell repertoires in COVID-19. Clones were sequenced by immunoSEQ multiplex PCR, and TCRdb holds only the in-frame ones, with some missing. The table has 250,000 to 350,000 clones, 88% seen once. The source material was PBMCs or T cells enriched from blood (not recorded which). Receptor source: a woman aged 45-59 years who had recovered from COVID-19.

The chain links TRBV2 to TRBJ1-1; D may be TRBD1 (5 bases). CDR1 is SNHLY and CDR2 is FYNNEI in the germline V gene. The CDR3 contains 14 residues. Trimming removed 4 bases from V and 0 bases from J, with 9 bases in between. The CDR3: CASSGTRLNTEAFF. In DNA form, the CDR3 reads TGTGCCAGCAGTGGGACACGCCTGAACACTGAAGCTTTCTTT.

The gene calls are TRBV7-2 and TRBJ1-2; D is possibly TRBD1 (6 bases). The CDR3 is made up of 14 amino acids. Trimming stripped 2 bases from V and 8 bases from J, with 15 bases between. Germline CDR1 and CDR2: SGHTA and FQGNSA. The CDR3 bases are TGTGCCAGCAGCTTACCCCTGGGGGCTGGAGGCTACACCTTC. This sequence encodes CASSLPLGAGGYTF. Based on the CDR3 plus reference TRBV7-2 and TRBJ1-2, the full variable domain is GAGVSQSPSNKVTEKGKDVELRCDPISGHTALYWYRQSLGQGLEFLIYFQGNSAPDKSGLPSDRFSAERTGGSVSTLTIQRTQQEDSAVYLCASSLPLGAGGYTFGSGTRLTVV.

The chain combines TRBV27 with TRBJ2-7; TRBD1 might be the D (6 bases). Looked up from germline, CDR1 is MNHEY and CDR2 is SMNVEV (reference sequence). CDR3 length equals 13 residues. Trimming took off 5 bases at V and 5 bases at J, with 13 bases between the two ends. CDR3 nucleotides: TGTGCCAGCAGTGAGAAAAGGGGGAACGAGCAGTACTTC. It yields the protein CASSEKRGNEQYF.

The chain joins TRBV6-2 or TRBV6-3 to TRBJ2-1, with TRBD1 identical over 9 bases. The germline gives CDR1 MNHEY, CDR2 SVGEGT. This CDR3 is built from 14 residues. The V segment lost 6 bases and the J segment 8 bases; nucleotides outside the gene matches: 8. CDR3 sequence: CASSIRDRVYEQFF. DNA for the CDR3: TGTGCCAGCAGCATCCGGGACAGGGTGTATGAGCAGTTCTTC.

This chain links TRBV5-1 with TRBJ2-7, with D hard to call. CDR1 is SGHRS, CDR2 YFSETQ, per germline. The CDR3 runs to 15 residues. Trimming took 0 bases from V and 5 from J, leaving 15 bases between them. The DNA of the CDR3 is TGCGCCAGCAGCTTGGTTGTGACTCCGAAACACGAGCAGTACTTC. Translation: CASSLVVTPKHEQYF.

The rearrangement joins TRBV5-4 to TRBJ1-2, with 7 positions matching TRBD1. This CDR3 is built from 13 residues. Looked up from germline, CDR1 is SGHNT and CDR2 is YYREEE (reference sequence). V shed 4 bases and J 6 bases; nucleotides not matched to a gene: 6. The CDR3, as DNA: TGTGCCAGCAGCGGCGGGACAGTTGATGGCTACACCTTC. It is translated as CASSGGTVDGYTF.

The CDR3, as DNA: TGCGCCAGCAGCTTGGTACCAGGTAGCAATCAGCCCCAGCATTTT. This gives the protein CASSLVPGSNQPQHF. This chain links TRBV5-1 with TRBJ1-5; D is unclear. Looked up from germline, CDR1 is SGHRS and CDR2 is YFSETQ. The V gene lost 0 bases and the J gene lost 0 bases, with 7 bases spanning the gap. The CDR3 loop spans 15 amino acids.

This CDR3 reads CASSLLTGNEKLFF. DNA of the CDR3: TGCGCCAGCAGCTTGCTCACAGGGAACGAAAAACTGTTTTTT. The J gene is TRBJ1-4, the V gene TRBV5-1, with D perhaps TRBD1 (6 bases). The germline gives CDR1 SGHRS, CDR2 YFSETQ. This CDR3 contains 14 residues. V was trimmed by 1 base and J by 8 bases, leaving 12 bases between them.

V and J are TRBV28 and TRBJ2-3; TRBD2 matches 10 bases. There are 18 residues in the CDR3. V was pared by 3 bases and J by 1 base, with 10 bases of the junction left unmatched. The germline CDR1 and CDR2 sequences are MDHEN and SYDVKM. CDR3 residues: CASSLWGAGGPRTDTQYF. As DNA, the CDR3 is TGTGCCAGCAGTTTGTGGGGAGCGGGAGGGCCGCGCACAGATACGCAGTATTTT. Using reference TRBV28 and TRBJ2-3 for the parts outside the CDR3, the full variable domain is DVKVTQSSRYLVKRTGEKVFLECVQDMDHENMFWYRQDPGLGLRLIYFSYDVKMKEKGDIPEGYSVSREKKERFSLILESASTNQTSMYLCASSLWGAGGPRTDTQYFGPGTRLTVL.

The V and J genes are TRBV7-2 and TRBJ2-2, with D possibly being TRBD2 (5 bases). Trimming removed 2 bases at V and 6 bases at J, with 13 bases between. From germline, CDR1 is SGHTA and CDR2 FQGNSA. The CDR3 sequence is 15 residues long. CDR3 sequence reads: CASSLSASKSGELFF. The CDR3 bases are TGTGCCAGCAGCTTATCGGCTAGCAAGTCCGGGGAGCTGTTTTTT.

This chain connects TRBV18 to TRBJ2-5; no clear D gene. Per the germline V gene, CDR1 is KGHSH and CDR2 is LQKENI. The CDR3 runs 13 residues. Trimming removed 3 bases from V and 1 base from J, with 6 bases in between. The CDR3 loop reads CASSPSRQETQYF. CDR3 nucleotide sequence: TGTGCCAGCTCACCTTCCCGCCAAGAGACCCAGTACTTC.

The CDR3 is CSVDRTPQINTEAFF. In DNA, the CDR3 is TGCAGCGTTGATCGTACGCCCCAGATCAACACTGAAGCTTTCTTT. The V call is TRBV29-1, the J call TRBJ1-1; D is unresolved. The CDR3 is 15 amino acids. With 3 bases removed from V and 2 bases from J, the gap between germline ends came to 16 bases. Germline values: CDR1 SQVTM, CDR2 ANQGSEA.

On this clone itself: Other DNA sequences of this sample code for an identical CDR3. The gene calls are TRBV3-1 (or the pseudogene TRBV3-2) and TRBJ2-1, with 9 bases aligning to TRBD2. Germline CDR1 LGHDT, CDR2 YNNKEL (reference sequence). The CDR3 length is 15 residues. The V and J ends lost 1 base and 2 bases, in that order; junction bases with no gene match: 0. The CDR3 DNA sequence: TGTGCCAGCAGCCAAGGACTAGCGGCCTACAATGAGCAGTTCTTC. Amino acids: CASSQGLAAYNEQFF.

The J gene is TRBJ1-5, the V gene TRBV5-1; D is possibly TRBD1 (5 bases). V dropped 0 bases and J dropped 7 bases, with 8 bases sitting between them. This CDR3 comprises 13 residues. The germline gives CDR1 SGHRS, CDR2 YFSETQ. The CDR3 loop is CASSLAGGQPQHF. The CDR3 region has the DNA TGCGCCAGCAGCTTGGCCGGGGGACAGCCCCAGCATTTT.

Comments on this clone: The junction differs from germline at one of its ends, possibly a read error. This chain joins TRBV6-2 or TRBV6-3 and TRBJ2-1; 7 bases are shared with TRBD2. From germline, CDR1 is MNHEY and CDR2 SVGEGT. This CDR3 has 16 residues. The CDR3 is CASSHSTSPKGDEQFF. The CDR3 coding sequence is TGTGCCAGCAGTCACTCGACTAGCCCTAAAGGCGATGAGCAGTTCTTC.

J is TRBJ2-5 and V is TRBV4-1, with a tentative D call TRBD1 (6 bases). The germline V and J ends were trimmed by 1 base and 3 bases, with 9 bases remaining between them. The CDR3 length is 14 residues. Germline CDR1 MGHRA, CDR2 YSYEKL. CDR3 protein: CASSQVGTKETQYF. CDR3 nucleotide sequence: TGCGCCAGCAGCCAAGTTGGGACAAAAGAGACCCAGTACTTC.

Of note for this clone: This specimen includes other DNA sequences encoding the same CDR3. The chain uses TRBV3-1 (or the pseudogene TRBV3-2) and TRBJ1-5, with TRBD1 identical over 8 bases. With 1 base clipped from V and 8 bases from J, the junction kept 4 bases outside the gene matches. CDR3 size: 14 residues. The germline gives CDR1 LGHDT, CDR2 YNNKEL (reference sequence). The CDR3 nucleotides are TGTGCCAGCAGCCAAGGCAGGGGGCGGAAGCCCCAGCATTTT. Translation gives CASSQGRGRKPQHF.

In its sample, this clone was seen once. J is TRBJ1-4 and V is TRBV2; D possibly corresponds to TRBD1 (6 bases). CDR1 is SNHLY and CDR2 is FYNNEI in the germline V gene. Trimming removed 7 bases at V and 5 bases at J, with 20 bases between. The CDR3 extends over 16 amino acids. For the CDR3, the DNA is TGTGCCAGCATTGGACAGTCGTTTCTTGACAATGAAAAACTGTTTTTT. It specifies CASIGQSFLDNEKLFF.

The chain employs TRBV30 and TRBJ1-1; D is undetermined. Germline V gives CDR1 GTSNPN, CDR2 SVGIG (reference sequence). Trimming pared 0 bases from V and 1 base from J, leaving 6 bases between. CDR3 length: 13 residues. DNA of the CDR3: TGTGCCTGGAGTGTACATGGGAACACTGAAGCTTTCTTT. This codes for CAWSVHGNTEAFF.

The rearrangement uses TRBV5-1 and TRBJ1-1, with D possibly being TRBD1 (6 bases). Germline values: CDR1 SGHRS, CDR2 YFSETQ. The CDR3 covers 16 residues. V was cut by 4 bases and J by 2 bases, with 18 bases left in between. For the CDR3, the DNA is TGCGCCAGCAGCCTCCAAGGGGGACGCCCAAACACTGAAGCTTTCTTT. The encoded protein is CASSLQGGRPNTEAFF.

This chain uses TRBV6-2 or TRBV6-3 with TRBJ2-7, with 7 bases fitting TRBD1. V dropped 2 bases and J dropped 6; count of bases not matched to a gene: 10. Germline lookup yields CDR1 MNHEY and CDR2 SVGEGT. The CDR3 length is 15 residues. CDR3 sequence reads: CASSYPRQGPREQYF. The CDR3 DNA reads as TGTGCCAGCAGTTACCCCCGACAGGGCCCTCGCGAGCAGTACTTC.